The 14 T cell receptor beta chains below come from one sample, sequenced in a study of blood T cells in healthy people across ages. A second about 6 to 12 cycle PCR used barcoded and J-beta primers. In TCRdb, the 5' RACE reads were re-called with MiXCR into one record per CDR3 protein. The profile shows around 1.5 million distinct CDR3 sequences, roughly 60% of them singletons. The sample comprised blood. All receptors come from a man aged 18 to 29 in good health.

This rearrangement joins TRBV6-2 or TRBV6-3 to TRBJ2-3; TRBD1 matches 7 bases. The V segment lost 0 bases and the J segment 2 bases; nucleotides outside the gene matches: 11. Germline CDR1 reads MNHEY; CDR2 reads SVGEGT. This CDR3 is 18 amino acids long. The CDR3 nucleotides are TGTGCCAGCAGTTACTCGATATTCACGGGACAGTACACAGATACGCAGTATTTT. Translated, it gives CASSYSIFTGQYTDTQYF.

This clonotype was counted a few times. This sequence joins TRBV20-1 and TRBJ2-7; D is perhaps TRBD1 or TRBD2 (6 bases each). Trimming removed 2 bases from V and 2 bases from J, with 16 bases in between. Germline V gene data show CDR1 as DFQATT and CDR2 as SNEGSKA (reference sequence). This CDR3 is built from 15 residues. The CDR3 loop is CSARPKGGRAYEQYF. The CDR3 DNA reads TGCAGTGCTAGACCCAAGGGGGGCAGGGCCTACGAGCAGTACTTC.

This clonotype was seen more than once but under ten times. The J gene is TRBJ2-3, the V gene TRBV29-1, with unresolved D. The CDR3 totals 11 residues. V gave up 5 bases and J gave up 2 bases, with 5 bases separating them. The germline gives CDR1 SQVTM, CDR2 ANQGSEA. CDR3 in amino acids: CSVTFTDTQYF. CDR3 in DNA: TGCAGCGTTACCTTCACAGATACGCAGTATTTT.

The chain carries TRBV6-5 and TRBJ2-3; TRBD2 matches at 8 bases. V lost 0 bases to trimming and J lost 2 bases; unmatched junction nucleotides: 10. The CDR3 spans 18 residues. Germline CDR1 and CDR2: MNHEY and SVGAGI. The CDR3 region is CASSYSRTSLPSTDTQYF. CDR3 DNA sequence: TGTGCCAGCAGTTACTCTAGGACTAGCTTACCCTCCACAGATACGCAGTATTTT.

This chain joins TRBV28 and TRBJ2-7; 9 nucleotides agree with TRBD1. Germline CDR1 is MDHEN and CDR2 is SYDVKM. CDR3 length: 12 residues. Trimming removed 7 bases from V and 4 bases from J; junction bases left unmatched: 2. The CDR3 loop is CASKGQGYEQYF. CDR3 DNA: TGTGCCAGCAAGGGACAGGGTTACGAGCAGTACTTC.

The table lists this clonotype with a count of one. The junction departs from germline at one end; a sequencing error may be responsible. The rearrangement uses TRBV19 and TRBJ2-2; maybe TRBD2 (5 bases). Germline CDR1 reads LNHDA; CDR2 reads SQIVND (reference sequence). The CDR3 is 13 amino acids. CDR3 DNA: TGTGCCAGTACTATAGCGTCCACCGGGGAGCTGTTTTTT. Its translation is CASTIASTGELFF.

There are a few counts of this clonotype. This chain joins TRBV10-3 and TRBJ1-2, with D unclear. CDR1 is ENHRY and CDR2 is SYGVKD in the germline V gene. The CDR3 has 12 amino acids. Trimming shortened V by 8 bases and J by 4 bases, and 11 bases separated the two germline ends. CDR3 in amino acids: CAIPRESYGYTF. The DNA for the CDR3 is TGTGCCATCCCGAGGGAGTCCTATGGCTACACCTTC.

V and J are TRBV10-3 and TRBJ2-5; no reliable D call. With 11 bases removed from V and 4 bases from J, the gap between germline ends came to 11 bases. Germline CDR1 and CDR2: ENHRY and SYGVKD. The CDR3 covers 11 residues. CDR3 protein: CAVSSSETQYF. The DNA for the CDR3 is TGTGCCGTCTCATCCTCAGAGACCCAGTACTTC.

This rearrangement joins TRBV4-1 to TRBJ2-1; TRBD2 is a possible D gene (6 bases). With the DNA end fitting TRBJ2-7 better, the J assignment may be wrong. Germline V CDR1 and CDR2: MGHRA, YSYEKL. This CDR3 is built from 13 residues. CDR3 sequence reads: CASGRSSYNEQYF. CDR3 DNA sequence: TGCGCCAGCGGGAGGAGCTCCTACAATGAGCAGTACTTC.

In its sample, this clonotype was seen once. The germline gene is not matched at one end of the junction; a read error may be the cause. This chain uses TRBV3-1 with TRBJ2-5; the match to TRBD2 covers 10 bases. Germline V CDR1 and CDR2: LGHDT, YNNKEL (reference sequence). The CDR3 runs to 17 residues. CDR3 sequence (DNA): TGTGCCGGCAGCCAAGAGACTAGCGGGCTCTACCAAGAGACCCAGTACTTC. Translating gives CAGSQETSGLYQETQYF.

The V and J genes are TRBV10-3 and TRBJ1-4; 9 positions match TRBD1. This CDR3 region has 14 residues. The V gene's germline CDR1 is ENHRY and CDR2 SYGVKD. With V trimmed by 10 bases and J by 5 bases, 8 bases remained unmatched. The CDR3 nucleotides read TGTGCCACCTCGACCGGGACAGGGAATGAAAAACTGTTTTTT. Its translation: CATSTGTGNEKLFF.

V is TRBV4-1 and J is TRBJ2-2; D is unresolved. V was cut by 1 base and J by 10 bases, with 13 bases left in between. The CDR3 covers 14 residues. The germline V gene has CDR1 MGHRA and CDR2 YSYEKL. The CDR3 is CASSQVLKELELFF. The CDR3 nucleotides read TGCGCCAGCAGCCAAGTTTTGAAGGAGTTGGAGCTGTTTTTT.

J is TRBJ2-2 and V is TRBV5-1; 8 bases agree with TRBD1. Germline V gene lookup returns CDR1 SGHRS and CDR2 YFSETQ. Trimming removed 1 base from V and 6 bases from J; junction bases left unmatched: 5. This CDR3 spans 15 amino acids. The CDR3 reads CASSLLTGDPGELFF. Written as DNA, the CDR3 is TGCGCCAGCAGCTTGCTGACAGGGGATCCCGGGGAGCTGTTTTTT. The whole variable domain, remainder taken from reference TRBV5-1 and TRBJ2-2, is KAGVTQTPRYLIKTRGQQVTLSCSPISGHRSVSWYQQTPGQGLQFLFEYFSETQRNKGNFPGRFSGRQFSNSRSEMNVSTLELGDSALYLCASSLLTGDPGELFFGEGSRLTVL.

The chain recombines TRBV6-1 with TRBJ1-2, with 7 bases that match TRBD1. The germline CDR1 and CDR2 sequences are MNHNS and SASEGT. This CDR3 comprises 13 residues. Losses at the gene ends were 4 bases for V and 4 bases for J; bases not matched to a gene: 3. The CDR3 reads CASSARDSYGYTF. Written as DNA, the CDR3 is TGTGCCAGCAGTGCCAGGGACAGCTATGGCTACACCTTC.